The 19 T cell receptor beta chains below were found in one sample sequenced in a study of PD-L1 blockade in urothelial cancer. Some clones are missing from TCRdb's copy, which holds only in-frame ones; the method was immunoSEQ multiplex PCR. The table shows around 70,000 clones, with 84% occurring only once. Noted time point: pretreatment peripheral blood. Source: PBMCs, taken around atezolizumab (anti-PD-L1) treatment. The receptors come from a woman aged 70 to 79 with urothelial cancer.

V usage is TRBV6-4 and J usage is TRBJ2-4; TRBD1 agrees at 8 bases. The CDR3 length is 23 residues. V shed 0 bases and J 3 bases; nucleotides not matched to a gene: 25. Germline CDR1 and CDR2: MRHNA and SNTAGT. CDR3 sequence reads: CASSDSEKRTGCVRWDLKNIQYF. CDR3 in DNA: TGTGCCAGCAGTGACTCGGAAAAAAGGACAGGGTGCGTCCGGTGGGACCTCAAAAACATTCAGTACTTC.

CDR3 nucleotide sequence: TGTGCCACCAGTCGACAGGGGAATTCACCCCTCCACTTT. Translation: CATSRQGNSPLHF. V is TRBV15 and J is TRBJ1-6; 8 bases fit TRBD1. V lost 6 bases to trimming and J lost 7 bases; unmatched junction nucleotides: 2. The germline gives CDR1 LNHNV, CDR2 YYDKDF (reference sequence). The CDR3 is 13 amino acids. The full variable domain, completed using reference TRBV15 and TRBJ1-6, is DAMVIQNPRYQVTQFGKPVTLSCSQTLNHNVMYWYQQKSSQAPKLLFHYYDKDFNNEADTPDNFQSRRPNTSFCFLDIRSPGLGDTAMYLCATSRQGNSPLHFGNGTRLTVT.

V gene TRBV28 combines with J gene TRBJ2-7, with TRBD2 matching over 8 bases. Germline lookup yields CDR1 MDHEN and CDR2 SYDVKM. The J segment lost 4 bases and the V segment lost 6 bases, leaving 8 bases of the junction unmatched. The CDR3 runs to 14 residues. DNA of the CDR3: TGTGCCAGCAGGAGTAGCGGGATTTCGTACGAGCAGTACTTC. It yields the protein CASRSSGISYEQYF. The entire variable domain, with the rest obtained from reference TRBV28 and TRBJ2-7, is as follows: DVKVTQSSRYLVKRTGEKVFLECVQDMDHENMFWYRQDPGLGLRLIYFSYDVKMKEKGDIPEGYSVSREKKERFSLILESASTNQTSMYLCASRSSGISYEQYFGPGTRLTVT.

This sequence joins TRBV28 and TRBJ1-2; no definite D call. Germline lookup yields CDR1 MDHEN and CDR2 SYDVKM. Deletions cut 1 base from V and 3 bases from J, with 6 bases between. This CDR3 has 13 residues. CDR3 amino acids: CASSLSPDYGYTF. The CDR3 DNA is TGTGCCAGCAGTTTATCCCCCGACTATGGCTACACCTTC.

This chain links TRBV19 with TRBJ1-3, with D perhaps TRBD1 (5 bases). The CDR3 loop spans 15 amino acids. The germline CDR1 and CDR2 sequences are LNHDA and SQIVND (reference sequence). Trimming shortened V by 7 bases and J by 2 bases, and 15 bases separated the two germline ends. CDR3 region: CASTTPGLTGNTIYF. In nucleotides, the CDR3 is TGTGCCAGTACCACTCCGGGACTCACTGGAAACACCATATATTTT.

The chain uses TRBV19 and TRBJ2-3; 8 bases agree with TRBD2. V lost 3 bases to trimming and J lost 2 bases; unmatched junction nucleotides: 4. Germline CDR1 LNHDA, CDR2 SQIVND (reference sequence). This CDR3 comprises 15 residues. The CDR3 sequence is CASSMERGFTDTQYF. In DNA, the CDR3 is TGTGCCAGTAGTATGGAGCGGGGGTTCACAGATACGCAGTATTTT.

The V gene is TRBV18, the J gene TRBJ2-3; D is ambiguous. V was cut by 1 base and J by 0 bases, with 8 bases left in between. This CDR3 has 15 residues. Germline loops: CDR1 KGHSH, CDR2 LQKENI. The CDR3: CASSPRSASTDTQYF. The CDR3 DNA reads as TGTGCCAGCTCACCACGCAGCGCAAGCACAGATACGCAGTATTTT.

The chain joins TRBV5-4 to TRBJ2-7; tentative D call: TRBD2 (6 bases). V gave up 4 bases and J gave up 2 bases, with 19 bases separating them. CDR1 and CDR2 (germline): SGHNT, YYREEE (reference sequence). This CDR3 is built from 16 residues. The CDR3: CASSREGSGVPYEQYF. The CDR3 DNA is TGTGCCAGCAGCCGTGAAGGATCGGGAGTTCCCTACGAGCAGTACTTC.

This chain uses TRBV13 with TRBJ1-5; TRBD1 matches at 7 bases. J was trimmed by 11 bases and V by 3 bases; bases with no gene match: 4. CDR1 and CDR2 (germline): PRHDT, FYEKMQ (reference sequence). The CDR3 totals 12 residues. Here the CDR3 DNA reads TGTGCCAGCAGCTTGGCCCAGGGGGCCCAGCATTTT. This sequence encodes CASSLAQGAQHF.

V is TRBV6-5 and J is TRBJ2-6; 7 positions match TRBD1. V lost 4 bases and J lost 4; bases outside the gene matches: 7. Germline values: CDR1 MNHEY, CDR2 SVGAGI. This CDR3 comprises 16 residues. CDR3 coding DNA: TGTGCCAGCAGTTGGGAGACAGGGACCGGGGCCAACGTCCTGACTTTC. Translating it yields CASSWETGTGANVLTF.

CDR3 residues: CASSQVVGGADRTGELFF. The CDR3 DNA is TGCGCCAGCAGCCAGGTCGTTGGGGGCGCCGACCGCACCGGGGAGCTGTTTTTT. The chain couples TRBV4-1 to TRBJ2-2; D might be TRBD1 (6 bases). Germline V lookup: CDR1 MGHRA, CDR2 YSYEKL. V lost 3 bases to trimming and J lost 4 bases, with 21 bases between them. The CDR3 extends over 18 amino acids.

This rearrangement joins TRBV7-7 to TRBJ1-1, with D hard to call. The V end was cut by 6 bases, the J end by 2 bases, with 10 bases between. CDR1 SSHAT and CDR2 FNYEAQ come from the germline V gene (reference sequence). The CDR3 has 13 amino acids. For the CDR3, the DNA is TGTGCCAGCAGTACCGCGGTAAACACTGAAGCTTTCTTT. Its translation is CASSTAVNTEAFF.

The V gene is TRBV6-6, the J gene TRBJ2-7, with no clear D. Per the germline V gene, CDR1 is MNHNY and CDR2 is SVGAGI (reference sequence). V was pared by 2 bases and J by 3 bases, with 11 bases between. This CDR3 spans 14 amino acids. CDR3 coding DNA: TGTGCCAGCAGTTACGTTAACAGTCTCTACGAGCAGTACTTC. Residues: CASSYVNSLYEQYF.

CDR3 region: CASSWQRGGQQFF. The CDR3 DNA is TGTGCCAGCAGTTGGCAGCGGGGGGGACAGCAGTTCTTC. The chain employs TRBV6-1 and TRBJ2-1; TRBD2 matches 10 bases. In germline, CDR1 is MNHNS, CDR2 SASEGT. J gave up 11 bases and V 5 bases, and 6 bases lay outside the gene matches. The CDR3 loop spans 13 amino acids.

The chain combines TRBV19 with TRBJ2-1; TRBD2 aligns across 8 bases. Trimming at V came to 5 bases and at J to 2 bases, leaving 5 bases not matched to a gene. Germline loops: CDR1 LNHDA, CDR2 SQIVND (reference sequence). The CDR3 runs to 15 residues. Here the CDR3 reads CASSLLAEPYNEQFF. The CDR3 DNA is TGTGCCAGTAGTCTACTAGCGGAACCCTACAATGAGCAGTTCTTC.

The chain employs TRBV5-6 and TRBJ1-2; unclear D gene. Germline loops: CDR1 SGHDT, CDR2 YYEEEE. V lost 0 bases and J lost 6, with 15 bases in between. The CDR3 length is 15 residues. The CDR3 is CASSLVPGILDGYTF. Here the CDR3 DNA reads TGTGCCAGCAGCTTGGTTCCGGGAATTTTAGATGGCTACACCTTC.

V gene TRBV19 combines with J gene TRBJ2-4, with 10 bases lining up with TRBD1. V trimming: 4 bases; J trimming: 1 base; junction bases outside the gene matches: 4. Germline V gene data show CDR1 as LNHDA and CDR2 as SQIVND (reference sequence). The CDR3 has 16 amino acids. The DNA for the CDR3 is TGTGCCAGTAGTACGGGACAGGGGATGGCCAAAAACATTCAGTACTTC. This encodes CASSTGQGMAKNIQYF.

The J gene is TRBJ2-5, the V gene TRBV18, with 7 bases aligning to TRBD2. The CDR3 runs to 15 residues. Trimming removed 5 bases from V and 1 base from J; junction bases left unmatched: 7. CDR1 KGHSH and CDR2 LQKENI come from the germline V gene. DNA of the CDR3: TGTGCCAGCTCAGAAAGCGGCGGGGGCCAAGAGACCCAGTACTTC. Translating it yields CASSESGGGQETQYF.

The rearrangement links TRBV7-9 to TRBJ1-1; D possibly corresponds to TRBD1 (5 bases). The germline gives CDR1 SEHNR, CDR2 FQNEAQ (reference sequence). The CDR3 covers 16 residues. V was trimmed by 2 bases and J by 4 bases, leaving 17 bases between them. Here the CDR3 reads CASSLRLGGDSTEAFF. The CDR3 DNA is TGTGCCAGCAGCTTACGACTGGGGGGGGATAGCACTGAAGCTTTCTTT.